This is a list of T cell receptor beta chains from one sample in a study of patients and donors after allogeneic stem cell transplantation. TCRdb fed the RT-PCR reads into MiXCR, producing one record per CDR3 protein. The sample lists over 350,000 distinct CDR3 sequences; roughly 16% were seen once. The sample was blood, either unsorted or a sorted T cell fraction (not recorded which). These receptors were taken from a human donor who was either an allogeneic HSCT recipient or a stem cell or donor lymphocyte infusion donor (not recorded which). It is not recorded whose cells these are; they may come from a transplant donor. The CDR3 runs from the conserved cysteine through the conserved F or W. A D gene is named only where the DNA matches it firmly. The size field is filled for only some rows; it gives once, few, many or a size class.

TRBD2	TRBV20-1	few	TRBJ2-3	CSASRPSGLTDTQYF	TGCAGTGCTAGTAGGCCTAGCGGGTTAACAGATACGCAGTATTTT
NA	TRBV19	NA	TRBJ1-6	CASSTRSGHRRFPLHF	TGTGCCAGTAGTACCCGGTCGGGACACAGGCGTTTCCCCCTCCACTTT
NA	TRBV5-1	NA	TRBJ2-7	CASTLSGSSSYEQYF	TGCGCCAGCACACTTTCAGGGAGTAGCTCCTACGAGCAGTACTTC
TRBD1	TRBV29-1	NA	TRBJ2-3	CSVVGNRGLLADTQYF	TGCAGCGTTGTCGGGAACAGGGGGCTATTGGCAGATACGCAGTATTTT
NA	TRBV5-5	few	TRBJ2-2	CASSFNDREEAGELFF	TGTGCCAGCAGCTTCAACGACAGGGAGGAGGCCGGGGAGCTGTTTTTT
TRBD1	TRBV4-2	few	TRBJ1-2	CASSQDSTGQGGYTF	TGTGCCAGCAGCCAAGATAGTACGGGACAGGGTGGCTACACCTTC
TRBD2	TRBV7-2	few	TRBJ2-5	CASSLSSGGAATQYF	TGTGCCAGCAGCTTATCTAGCGGGGGGGCGGCGACCCAGTACTTC
NA	TRBV4-1	few	TRBJ2-7	CASSQHDSVQYF	TGCGCCAGCAGCCAACATGACAGTGTTCAGTACTTC
TRBD2	TRBV11-2	few	TRBJ2-7	CASSLDLASGRYEQYF	TGTGCCAGCAGCTTAGATCTAGCCAGCGGGAGGTACGAGCAGTACTTC
NA	TRBV4-1	few	TRBJ2-3	CASSQWVASSTDTQYF	TGCGCCAGCAGCCAATGGGTAGCGTCTAGCACAGATACGCAGTATTTT
NA	TRBV28	NA	TRBJ1-5	CASSFPGLPNQPQHF	TGTGCCAGCAGTTTTCCGGGACTTCCCAATCAGCCCCAGCATTTT
NA	TRBV29-1	NA	TRBJ1-1	CSVIREGTEAFF	TGCAGCGTTATCAGGGAGGGAACTGAAGCTTTCTTT
TRBD1	TRBV11-2	NA	TRBJ1-2	CASSFGQVLANYGYTF	TGTGCCAGCAGCTTCGGACAGGTTTTAGCTAACTATGGCTACACCTTC
NA	TRBV10-3	many	TRBJ2-1	CAISESGSNEQFF	TGTGCCATCAGTGAGTCGGGCAGCAATGAGCAGTTCTTC
NA	TRBV5-1	NA	TRBJ2-3	CASSARDSPSTDTQYF	TGCGCCAGCAGCGCCCGGGACTCCCCTAGCACAGATACGCAGTATTTT
TRBD1	TRBV29-1	many	TRBJ2-4	CSVGDRGAKNIQYF	TGCAGCGTTGGGGACAGAGGCGCCAAAAACATTCAGTACTTC
TRBD2	TRBV18	NA	TRBJ2-7	CASSPAPGGASYEQYF	TGTGCCAGCTCACCAGCCCCCGGGGGGGCCTCCTACGAGCAGTACTTC
NA	TRBV20-1	NA	TRBJ2-7	CSARGRDIIYEQYF	TGCAGTGCTAGGGGGCGGGACATTATCTACGAGCAGTACTTC
NA	TRBV5-1	many	TRBJ2-1	CASSLEGQSSYNEQFF	TGCGCCAGCAGCTTGGAGGGGCAGAGCTCCTACAATGAGCAGTTCTTC
NA	TRBV20-1	few	TRBJ2-7	CSASYGDGRYSAYEQYF	TGCAGTGCTAGTTACGGAGACGGTCGGTATTCGGCCTACGAGCAGTACTTC
NA	TRBV12-3/TRBV12-4	few	TRBJ1-4	CASSRGRGREKLFF	TGTGCCAGCAGTCGGGGAAGAGGAAGGGAAAAACTGTTTTTT
NA	TRBV5-1	many	TRBJ1-1	CASSLDGKAFF	TGCGCCAGCAGCTTGGACGGTAAAGCTTTCTTT
TRBD1	TRBV5-1	NA	TRBJ2-3	CASSLFGTGEGDTQYF	TGCGCCAGCAGCTTATTCGGGACAGGGGAAGGAGATACGCAGTATTTT
NA	TRBV7-8	NA	TRBJ2-7	CASRAGFLGTAYEQYF	TGTGCCAGCAGAGCGGGCTTCCTGGGGACCGCCTACGAGCAGTACTTC
NA	TRBV6-1	NA	TRBJ1-6	CASTTSGSPGNSPLHF	TGTGCCAGCACCACGTCGGGTAGCCCGGGTAATTCACCCCTCCACTTT
TRBD2	TRBV20-1	NA	TRBJ2-3	CSASQRGGTDTQYF	TGCAGTGCTAGTCAGCGGGGGGGTACAGATACGCAGTATTTT
TRBD1	TRBV9	NA	TRBJ2-3	CASSSRDRGRNTQYF	TGTGCCAGCAGCTCCCGGGACAGGGGGAGGAATACGCAGTATTTT
NA	TRBV29-1	many	TRBJ2-3	CSVVKGGTDTQYF	TGCAGCGTTGTCAAGGGGGGCACAGATACGCAGTATTTT
TRBD2	TRBV20-1	NA	TRBJ2-5	CSAPGLAGNGKETQYF	TGCAGTGCCCCGGGACTAGCGGGAAACGGTAAAGAGACCCAGTACTTC
NA	TRBV12-3/TRBV12-4	NA	TRBJ2-1	CASSFSIVSSYNEQFF	TGTGCCAGCAGTTTTTCAATCGTGAGCTCCTACAATGAGCAGTTCTTC
TRBD2	TRBV20-1	few	TRBJ2-3	CSALSGGPGADTQYF	TGCAGTGCACTTAGCGGGGGCCCGGGGGCAGATACGCAGTATTTT
NA	TRBV7-8	NA	TRBJ1-5	CASSLLGGAPGYDQHF	TGTGCCAGCAGCTTACTGGGGGGGGCGCCTGGGTACGACCAGCATTTT
TRBD1	TRBV20-1	few	TRBJ1-2	CSAGGQGVNYGYTF	TGCAGTGCTGGCGGACAGGGGGTAAACTATGGCTACACCTTC
TRBD1	TRBV4-1	many	TRBJ1-1	CASSQVQGAPAEAFF	TGCGCCAGCAGCCAGGTACAGGGGGCTCCGGCTGAAGCTTTCTTT
NA	TRBV6-5	NA	TRBJ2-7	CASSYRDLSYEQYF	TGTGCCAGCAGTTACCGGGACTTATCCTACGAGCAGTACTTC
TRBD1	TRBV10-3	few	TRBJ2-3	CAISRIPGQGTDTQYF	TGTGCCATCAGTCGGATTCCGGGACAGGGCACAGATACGCAGTATTTT
NA	TRBV4-1	few	TRBJ2-1	CASSHQGGEQFF	TGCGCCAGCAGCCACCAAGGGGGGGAGCAGTTCTTC
TRBD1	TRBV9	NA	TRBJ1-2	CASSVATGQYGYTF	TGTGCCAGCAGCGTAGCTACGGGACAGTATGGCTACACCTTC
TRBD2	TRBV5-1	few	TRBJ2-7	CASSLYGASGRTRAQYF	TGCGCCAGCAGCTTATATGGGGCTAGCGGGAGAACGCGGGCGCAGTACTTC
NA	TRBV5-1	NA	TRBJ1-1	CASSLGGRVTEAFF	TGCGCCAGCAGCTTGGGAGGTAGGGTCACTGAAGCTTTCTTT
TRBD2	TRBV20-1	few	TRBJ2-5	CSASRAGGAQETQYF	TGCAGTGCTAGCCGAGCGGGGGGCGCTCAAGAGACCCAGTACTTC
NA	TRBV27	NA	TRBJ2-5	CASSLQGRETQYF	TGTGCCAGCAGTTTACAGGGAAGAGAGACCCAGTACTTC